These T cell receptor beta chains were read from a single sample in a study of Graves' ophthalmopathy and Graves' hyperthyroidism. Using its own MiXCR run on the multiplex PCR reads, TCRdb lists one record per CDR3 protein. Of hundreds of thousands of distinct CDR3 sequences detected, 45% appear once; the ten largest clones hold less than 60%. Sequences were obtained from peripheral blood. These TCRs come from an adult man with Graves' ophthalmopathy. CDR3s include the opening cysteine and the closing phenylalanine or tryptophan. Each record gives: D gene, V gene, J gene, clone size, CDR3 protein, CDR3 DNA. D genes are given only for firm matches. Clone size is given for some rows only: seen once, a few or many times, or a class if the clone is expanded.

D gene: TRBD2
V gene: TRBV20-1
J gene: TRBJ2-5
clone size: .
CDR3 protein: CSARGLAGFQETQYF
CDR3 DNA: TGCAGTGCTAGGGGACTAGCGGGCTTCCAAGAGACCCAGTACTTC

D gene: TRBD1
V gene: TRBV7-6
J gene: TRBJ1-5
clone size: few
CDR3 protein: CASSQGQGDNQPQHF
CDR3 DNA: TGTGCCAGCAGCCAGGGACAGGGCGACAATCAGCCCCAGCATTTT

D gene: .
V gene: TRBV12-3/TRBV12-4
J gene: TRBJ1-2
clone size: few
CDR3 protein: CASSLAEGGGYTF
CDR3 DNA: TGTGCCAGCAGTTTAGCGGAGGGGGGAGGCTACACCTTC

D gene: TRBD1
V gene: TRBV9
J gene: TRBJ1-6
clone size: many
CDR3 protein: CASSVEGQASPLHF
CDR3 DNA: TGTGCCAGCAGCGTAGAAGGACAGGCCTCACCCCTCCACTTT

D gene: .
V gene: TRBV3-1
J gene: TRBJ2-7
clone size: few
CDR3 protein: CASSSLTEQYF
CDR3 DNA: TGTGCCAGCAGCTCTTTGACCGAGCAGTACTTC

D gene: .
V gene: TRBV7-2
J gene: TRBJ2-7
clone size: .
CDR3 protein: CASSKIYEQYF
CDR3 DNA: TGTGCCAGCAGCAAGATTTACGAGCAGTACTTC

D gene: .
V gene: TRBV15
J gene: TRBJ1-5
clone size: many
CDR3 protein: CATSKRTATNQPQHF
CDR3 DNA: TGTGCCACCAGCAAGAGGACGGCGACAAATCAGCCCCAGCATTTT

D gene: .
V gene: TRBV10-3
J gene: TRBJ2-2
clone size: .
CDR3 protein: CATQGGTGELFF
CDR3 DNA: TGTGCCACGCAGGGGGGCACCGGGGAGCTGTTTTTT

D gene: .
V gene: TRBV15
J gene: TRBJ1-2
clone size: .
CDR3 protein: CATSKDRQRYGYTF
CDR3 DNA: TGTGCCACCAGCAAAGACAGGCAACGGTATGGCTACACCTTC

D gene: .
V gene: TRBV7-2
J gene: TRBJ2-2
clone size: .
CDR3 protein: CASSLWSTGELFF
CDR3 DNA: TGTGCCAGCAGCCTTTGGAGCACCGGGGAGCTGTTTTTT

D gene: TRBD1
V gene: TRBV19
J gene: TRBJ1-6
clone size: .
CDR3 protein: CASGLDRGVSNSPLHF
CDR3 DNA: TGTGCCAGTGGCCTAGACAGGGGAGTATCAAATTCACCCCTCCACTTT

D gene: TRBD2
V gene: TRBV12-3/TRBV12-4
J gene: TRBJ2-5
clone size: .
CDR3 protein: CASSPERGGQETQYF
CDR3 DNA: TGTGCCAGCAGCCCCGAGCGGGGGGGGCAAGAGACCCAGTACTTC

D gene: .
V gene: TRBV2
J gene: TRBJ2-7
clone size: .
CDR3 protein: CASSVRDLLYEQYF
CDR3 DNA: TGTGCCAGCAGTGTCCGGGACCTCCTCTACGAGCAGTACTTC

D gene: .
V gene: TRBV10-1
J gene: TRBJ2-7
clone size: .
CDR3 protein: CASSSGWGDTSYEQYF
CDR3 DNA: TGTGCCAGCAGTTCGGGGTGGGGGGACACATCCTACGAGCAGTACTTC

D gene: .
V gene: TRBV9
J gene: TRBJ2-2
clone size: .
CDR3 protein: CASSAQGFNTGELFF
CDR3 DNA: TGTGCCAGCAGCGCCCAGGGGTTCAACACCGGGGAGCTGTTTTTT

D gene: .
V gene: TRBV25-1
J gene: TRBJ2-7
clone size: once
CDR3 protein: CASRSQGGLDEQYF
CDR3 DNA: TGTGCCAGCAGATCCCAGGGGGGGCTAGACGAGCAGTACTTC

D gene: .
V gene: TRBV3-1
J gene: TRBJ1-1
clone size: .
CDR3 protein: CASSQGPASGLAFF
CDR3 DNA: TGTGCCAGCAGCCAGGGTCCCGCGTCAGGTCTAGCTTTCTTT